This TCR beta chain was observed in a study of shared clonotypes between healthy human individuals (TCRdb year 2020). A note on the overall study: The cohort comprised two women and three men aged 18 to 49 years. For each donor, CD4 naive and CD4 memory were each run on three plates, CD8 naive on two plates, and CD8 memory on one plate. Blood TCR repertoires of about 5 healthy adults were deeply sequenced to estimate repertoire size and the extent of clonotype sharing between individuals. Different laboratories and diverse techniques were used to prepare libraries and sequence TCR repertoires, to increase sequencing depth and limit assay-specific biases. Between about 0.8 and 9 billion PBMCs per donor were obtained by leukapheresis. General findings and caveats noted by the study authors: Sharing across several donors was observed for 5% to 6.5% of naive CD4, 3% to 3.5% of naive CD8, around 2.5% of memory CD4, and about 0.38% of memory CD8 clonotypes. Pairwise subsampling led to the expectation that sequencing depth would affect the degree of clonotype sharing among donors. Compared with non-shared clonotypes, clonotypes shared by all four sorted-subset donors had higher generation probabilities. The small number of donors limited the genetic and exposure-history diversity represented. Sampling was limited to blood, and TCR repertoires in tissue likely differ from TCR repertoires in blood. Larger estimated clonotype richness was generally found for naive subsets than for memory subsets. Even with the large sequencing depth, rarefaction of the sorted-subset datasets indicated that sequencing was incomplete.

TCR CDR3 regions were amplified from genomic DNA by multiplex PCR using the deep immunoSEQ assay. Genomic DNA extracted from each cell subset was distributed evenly over all wells of several immunoSEQ 96-well plates, and each plate served as one replicate. Each replicate PCR for sorted subsets received about 220 ng genomic DNA, equal to about 30,000 T cell genomes. Purified libraries were quantified with a Qubit 3.0 fluorometer, sized on a Bioanalyzer 2100, and re-quantified with the KAPA Library Quantification kit. Every immunoSEQ 96-well plate was sequenced on a dedicated single-read 150-cycle Illumina NextSeq 550 flow cell. In the paper's pipeline: The immunoSEQ output contained only junctional sequences without quality scores, so filtering could not match that applied to full-length reads. Sequences were annotated with PyIR, a Python wrapper for IgBLAST v1.9, using IMGT germline references to assign V/J genes and CDR3. Reads were filtered out if the reads had weak V/J assignments (E-value above 1e-6), no CDR3, stop codons, out-of-frame junctions, or ambiguous translated residues. V3J clonotypes were defined as sequences sharing an identical inferred V gene, J gene, and CDR3 amino acid sequence. To compute the percentage overlap between repertoires, the number of shared unique clonotypes was divided by the size of the smaller repertoire. Three approaches were used to assess repertoire richness: RTK rarefaction, the Chao1 estimator, and Recon v2.1 estimates of unobserved clonotypes. OLGA was used to compute generation probabilities for all TCRbeta clonotypes that the gDNA method yielded from a handful of donors. TCRdb mirrors the immuneACCESS table, restricted to in-frame sequences. Some clones are absent from its copies; in checked studies, under half trace to an unresolved V gene, and the reason for the others is unknown. Clone size and V and J calls were adopted from that table, with D and trimming inferred from the DNA. Present in this sample are some 2,000,000 clones, roughly 94% of which were seen just once. The ten largest clones add up to 0.1% to 0.15% of the sample.

Donors were healthy HIV-negative adults with no recently reported acute infections or vaccinations. Only Caucasian adults living in Nashville, Tennessee, USA were represented among the donors. CD4+ T cells were enriched through magnetic negative selection, after which naive cells were positively selected on CD45RA and the remaining negative fraction served as the memory subset. After blood collection by leukapheresis, PBMCs were isolated using Ficoll-Histopaque density gradient centrifugation and then cryopreserved in the vapor phase of liquid nitrogen. Purity and quantity of every magnetically sorted T cell population were checked by analytical flow cytometry. Genomic DNA was isolated from every sorted fraction and measured by UV absorbance on a Nanodrop 2000c. Remarks on this clone: This receptor's antigen is unknown. No base quality information exists; no much larger clone differs at one position.

The CDR3 has 16 amino acids, counting the end cysteine and phenylalanine. The sequence is cut down to CDR3 DNA, 48 bases in frame from base 1. Cut back by 3 bases and 7 bases, the V and J ends lie 16 bases apart. Via the germline V gene, CDR1 is MNHNS and CDR2 SASEGT. This clonotype originated in a man between 18 and 29 years old in good health. The sample was naive CD4+ T cells sorted from blood. The cell subset or site tag for this specimen amounts to: CD45RA+ positively selected. This sequence uses TRBV6-1 and TRBJ1-6; the D gene is not confidently resolved. The CDR3 protein is CASSDPGRARNSPLHF. The sequenced DNA is TGTGCCAGCAGTGACCCGGGTAGGGCGCGCAATTCACCCCTCCACTTT.